These T cell receptor beta chains were read from a single sample in a study of cytomegalovirus exposure and HLA in healthy donors. Generated by immunoSEQ multiplex PCR, the TCRdb table keeps only in-frame clones and is missing some. The sample includes fewer than 200,000 clones, under 80% of them seen just once. The sequencing sample was made of PBMCs. The receptor source for this set is a female donor in good health and CMV-seronegative. The CDR3 runs from the conserved cysteine through the conserved F or W. D genes are given only for firm matches. Not all rows give a size; the values are once, few, many and, for expanded clones, a class.

D gene	clone size	V gene	J gene	CDR3 DNA	CDR3 protein
TRBD1	-	TRBV6-5	TRBJ1-2	TGTGCCAGCAGTTGGACAGGGAGAGATGGCTACACCTTC	CASSWTGRDGYTF
-	-	TRBV5-1	TRBJ2-3	TGCGCCAGCAGCTTGGGGGCCCCTAGCACAGATACGCAGTATTTT	CASSLGAPSTDTQYF
TRBD1	-	TRBV19	TRBJ1-5	TGTGCCAGTAGTATCCCGACAGGGGGCGCAAGGCAGCCCCAGCATTTT	CASSIPTGGARQPQHF
-	-	TRBV21-1	TRBJ1-1	TGTGCCAGCAGCACAAGGACAGGGCTGAACACTGAAGCTTTCTTT	CASSTRTGLNTEAFF
-	few	TRBV6-5	TRBJ1-5	TGTGCCAGCAGTTACTCCGGCAGGGCCAATCAGCCCCAGCATTTT	CASSYSGRANQPQHF
-	-	TRBV19	TRBJ1-5	TGTGCCAGTAGTATTGGACAGCCATATAGCAATCAGCCCCAGCATTTT	CASSIGQPYSNQPQHF
TRBD1	-	TRBV6-1	TRBJ1-4	TGTGCCAGCAGTCAAGACAGGGGCTACGCAGCAACTAATGAAAAACTGTTTTTT	CASSQDRGYAATNEKLFF
TRBD1	few	TRBV10-3	TRBJ1-5	TGTGCCACACCCGGGACAGGGGTACGTCAGCCCCAGCATTTT	CATPGTGVRQPQHF
-	-	TRBV29-1	TRBJ1-3	TGCAGCGTAAGCCATACGGGTACTGGAAACACCATATATTTT	CSVSHTGTGNTIYF
TRBD2	-	TRBV5-4	TRBJ2-1	TGTGCCAGCAGCCCTAGCGGGTTCTTTTACAATGAGCAGTTCTTC	CASSPSGFFYNEQFF
-	-	TRBV6-6	TRBJ1-2	TGTGCCAGCACCGACAGGTACTATGGCTACACCTTC	CASTDRYYGYTF
-	few	TRBV29-1	TRBJ1-1	TGCAGCGTTGGCCCAGGGCTTTGGAACACTGAAGCTTTCTTT	CSVGPGLWNTEAFF
-	once	TRBV30	TRBJ1-6	TGTGCCTGGAGTCTACGGAATTCACCCCTCCACTTT	CAWSLRNSPLHF
-	-	TRBV10-3	TRBJ2-2	TGTGCCATCAGTTCAGGGGTGTCCGGGGAGCTGTTTTTT	CAISSGVSGELFF
TRBD1	-	TRBV10-3	TRBJ1-1	TGTGCCACCAGGGACAGGACCAAAGCTTTCTTT	CATRDRTKAFF
-	-	TRBV6-7	TRBJ2-2	TGTGCCAGCAGTTACTCGTCCGGGGGGCGGACCGGGGAGCTGTTTTTT	CASSYSSGGRTGELFF
-	-	TRBV7-2	TRBJ1-6	TGTGCCAGCAGCTTAGACTACCAAAATTCACCCCTCCACTTT	CASSLDYQNSPLHF
TRBD2	-	TRBV9	TRBJ2-7	TGTGCCAGCAGCTCAGTAGCGGGAGAGGTCGAGCAGTACTTC	CASSSVAGEVEQYF
-	many	TRBV7-2	TRBJ2-2	TGTGCCAGCAGCTTTTTTCGAGGTTCCGGCGGGGAGCTGTTTTTT	CASSFFRGSGGELFF
-	-	TRBV6-1	TRBJ2-1	TGTGCCAGCAGGGGCCTCCTAAGCTCCTACAATGAGCAGTTCTTC	CASRGLLSSYNEQFF
-	-	TRBV5-1	TRBJ2-3	TGCGCCAGCAGCTTGGAACTAGCTGGTGGCACAGATACGCAGTATTTT	CASSLELAGGTDTQYF
-	-	TRBV29-1	TRBJ2-1	TGCAGCGTTGATAGCCAGGGGAAGAATGAGCAGTTCTTC	CSVDSQGKNEQFF
-	once	TRBV6-1	TRBJ1-1	TGTGCCAGCAGTGAAAGTCGGGGGTGGGGCGTCGACACTGAAGCTTTCTTT	CASSESRGWGVDTEAFF
-	-	TRBV6-5	TRBJ1-1	TGTGCCAGCAGTTATATGAGGTCCACTGAAGCTTTCTTT	CASSYMRSTEAFF
-	-	TRBV19	TRBJ1-2	TGTGCCAGTAGTATCGACAGACCCTATGGCTACACCTTC	CASSIDRPYGYTF
TRBD1	-	TRBV5-1	TRBJ2-2	TGCGCCAGCAGGCCACCGGGACAGGGAACCACCGGGGAGCTGTTTTTT	CASRPPGQGTTGELFF
TRBD2	-	TRBV2	TRBJ2-1	TGTGCCAGCAGAGGCGGGGGGGCCGGTGAGCAGTTCTTC	CASRGGGAGEQFF
-	-	TRBV11-3	TRBJ2-5	TGTGCCAGCAGCTTAGGTGCTAGCGTTGGAGAGACCCAGTACTTC	CASSLGASVGETQYF
-	few	TRBV20-1	TRBJ1-3	TGCAGTGCCTACTACGGAAACACCATATATTTT	CSAYYGNTIYF
TRBD2	-	TRBV2	TRBJ2-2	TGTGCCAGCAGTGAGAGACTAGCAAACACCGGGGAGCTGTTTTTT	CASSERLANTGELFF
TRBD1	once	TRBV6-6	TRBJ1-6	TGTGCCAGCAGTTATAGCGACAGGGCGAATTCACCCCTCCACTTT	CASSYSDRANSPLHF
-	-	TRBV5-6	TRBJ1-1	TGTGCCAGCAGCCTAGACTGGGAGGCTTTCTTT	CASSLDWEAFF
-	-	TRBV6-5	TRBJ2-7	TGTGCCAGCAGTTACTCAGGGGACGAGCAGTACTTC	CASSYSGDEQYF
TRBD1	-	TRBV5-1	TRBJ2-7	TGCGCCAGTACCTTAGGACAGGGATTACCCTACGAGCAGTACTTC	CASTLGQGLPYEQYF
TRBD2	-	TRBV5-4	TRBJ2-7	TGTGCCAGCAGGTCCCGTAGCGGGGCGACCTACGAGCAGTACTTC	CASRSRSGATYEQYF
TRBD1	-	TRBV14	TRBJ1-1	TGTGCCAGCAGCCAATTGGACAGGCCTATGAACACTGAAGCTTTCTTT	CASSQLDRPMNTEAFF
TRBD1	-	TRBV13	TRBJ1-2	TGTGCCAGCAGCTTAGGCGCACCCAAACAGGGGGCTCCCTATGGCTACACCTTC	CASSLGAPKQGAPYGYTF
-	once	TRBV5-1	TRBJ2-5	TGCGCCAGCAGCTTGGTACAAGAGACCCAGTACTTC	CASSLVQETQYF
TRBD1	once	TRBV7-2	TRBJ1-5	TGTGCCAGCAGCCGGACAGGGAATCAAATTTATAGCAATCAGCCCCAGCATTTT	CASSRTGNQIYSNQPQHF
-	-	TRBV4-1	TRBJ2-1	TGCGCCAGCAGCCAAATTAGTAATGAGCAGTTCTTC	CASSQISNEQFF
-	-	TRBV29-1	TRBJ1-2	TGCAGCGCCGGAGCCGCGGCATCTAACTATGGCTACACCTTC	CSAGAAASNYGYTF
TRBD1	-	TRBV9	TRBJ2-3	TGTGCCAGCAGCCTTCGACAGGGGAGCACAGATACGCAGTATTTT	CASSLRQGSTDTQYF
-	few	TRBV7-2	TRBJ2-3	TGTGCCAGCAGCCCCACCGGTGGTGGAGATACGCAGTATTTT	CASSPTGGGDTQYF
-	-	TRBV6-1	TRBJ1-4	TGTGCCAGCAGTGAAGTCGATGAAAAACTGTTTTTT	CASSEVDEKLFF
TRBD1	-	TRBV30	TRBJ2-1	TGTGCCTGGAGTGGGGACAGGGGCGACTTCAATGAGCAGTTCTTC	CAWSGDRGDFNEQFF
-	-	TRBV10-1	TRBJ2-4	TGCGCCAGCAGTGAGTCAAGGCCCCCCCGAGGGATTCAGTACTTC	CASSESRPPRGIQYF
-	-	TRBV30	TRBJ1-2	TGTGCAGCTGGAGGGCCTCGTGGGGTTGGCTACACCTTC	CAAGGPRGVGYTF
TRBD1	few	TRBV6-1	TRBJ1-2	TGTGCCAGCATACCAGTCAGGGGGAGCTATGGCTACACCTTC	CASIPVRGSYGYTF
-	-	TRBV7-3	TRBJ2-2	TGTGCCAGCAGCAAAACCCTAGCGAGGCTGAACACCGGGGAGCTGTTTTTT	CASSKTLARLNTGELFF
-	-	TRBV15	TRBJ2-2	TGTGCCACCCGCCCTGGCGGGGGCCATCAGCGGGGCACCGGGGAGCTGTTTTTT	CATRPGGGHQRGTGELFF
TRBD1	-	TRBV7-9	TRBJ1-2	TGTGCCAGCAGCTTTGGACAGGGAGTAGATGGCTACACCTTC	CASSFGQGVDGYTF
TRBD1	-	TRBV6-5	TRBJ1-5	TGTGCCAGCAGGGGACAGGGGGCGCATAATCAGCCCCAGCATTTT	CASRGQGAHNQPQHF
TRBD2	-	TRBV6-6	TRBJ2-5	TGTGCCAGCAGTTACTCGAGATTAGGCGGGAGGGGGACCCAGTACTTC	CASSYSRLGGRGTQYF
-	-	TRBV30	TRBJ1-2	TGTGCCTGGAGTAACTTAGACAGCTATGGCTACACCTTC	CAWSNLDSYGYTF
TRBD1	-	TRBV6-6	TRBJ1-5	TGTGCCAGCAGTTACTCTCCAGGGGGCGATCAGCCCCAGCATTTT	CASSYSPGGDQPQHF
-	-	TRBV19	TRBJ1-2	TGTGCCAGTAGTATCCTTCAGGGGTATGGCTACACCTTC	CASSILQGYGYTF
-	-	TRBV9	TRBJ1-1	TGTGCCAGCAGCGCGCAGGGGCTGGGCCCTGAAGCTTTCTTT	CASSAQGLGPEAFF
-	-	TRBV4-2	TRBJ2-7	TGTGCCAGCAGCCAGGGTATTGGGGCTTTGACTGAGCAGTACTTC	CASSQGIGALTEQYF